The 27 T cell receptor beta chains in this list originate from one sample, sequenced in a study of PD-1 blockade in classical Hodgkin lymphoma. After autologous stem cell transplantation all patients relapsed, and prior brentuximab vedotin exposure differed between cohorts. TCRdb keeps only in-frame clones here, not all; method: immunoSEQ multiplex PCR. The sample records about 29,000 clones, about three quarters being singletons. This specimen consisted of peripheral blood mononuclear cells (PBMCs), obtained before the second cycle of nivolumab. The receptors come from a human donor with classical Hodgkin lymphoma.

The chain uses TRBV28 and TRBJ2-5; D is undetermined. Trimming removed 3 bases from V and 1 base from J, with 9 bases in between. This CDR3 is 14 amino acids long. Germline values: CDR1 MDHEN, CDR2 SYDVKM. The CDR3 bases are TGTGCCAGCAGTTTTGTCTCCCGCCAAGAGACCCAGTACTTC. Protein sequence: CASSFVSRQETQYF.

The CDR3 DNA reads TGTGCCTGGAGCGGACAGGGGGCGAGGGAGCCCCAGCATTTT. It is translated as CAWSGQGAREPQHF. This rearrangement joins TRBV30 to TRBJ1-5, with 11 bases fitting TRBD1. V lost 3 bases and J lost 8; bases outside the gene matches: 6. Germline V gene data show CDR1 as GTSNPN and CDR2 as SVGIG (reference sequence). This CDR3 spans 14 amino acids.

The chain is built from TRBV28 and TRBJ1-4; maybe TRBD1 (6 bases). Per the germline V gene, CDR1 is MDHEN and CDR2 is SYDVKM. The CDR3 consists of 15 residues. The V and J ends lost 3 bases and 0 bases respectively, with 8 bases between them. The DNA of the CDR3 is TGTGCCAGCAGTTTGACAGGTGCAACTAATGAAAAACTGTTTTTT. Amino acid sequence: CASSLTGATNEKLFF.

The gene calls are TRBV5-1 and TRBJ2-1, with D perhaps matching TRBD2 (6 bases). This CDR3 spans 16 amino acids. V was shortened by 1 base and J by 1 base, with 12 bases between the two germline ends. CDR1 and CDR2 from the germline V gene are SGHRS and YFSETQ. In DNA form, the CDR3 reads TGCGCCAGCAGCTTGCGGGCTAGCGAATCCTACAATGAGCAGTTCTTC. Protein: CASSLRASESYNEQFF.

This chain joins TRBV7-2 and TRBJ2-1; D is possibly TRBD2 (5 bases). Per germline, CDR1 SGHTA and CDR2 FQGNSA. The CDR3 totals 13 residues. The V and J ends lost 0 bases and 8 bases respectively, with 8 bases between them. CDR3 region: CASSLAAADEQFF. CDR3 DNA sequence: TGTGCCAGCAGCTTAGCAGCGGCTGATGAGCAGTTCTTC.

The rearrangement joins TRBV5-5 to TRBJ1-1, with D unclear. CDR1 and CDR2 from the germline V gene are SGHKS and YYEKEE (reference sequence). This CDR3 comprises 13 residues. Trimming removed 10 bases at V and 0 bases at J, with 13 bases between. CDR3 region: CAGQQDLNTEAFF. In DNA form, the CDR3 reads TGTGCCGGCCAGCAGGACTTGAACACTGAAGCTTTCTTT. The variable domain in full, completed from reference TRBV5-5 and TRBJ1-1, reads DAGVTQSPTHLIKTRGQQVTLRCSPISGHKSVSWYQQVLGQGPQFIFQYYEKEERGRGNFPDRFSARQFPNYSSELNVNALLLGDSALYLCAGQQDLNTEAFFGQGTRLTVV.

The chain joins TRBV4-2 to TRBJ2-7; D gene uncertain. Trimming pared 1 base from V and 3 bases from J, leaving 7 bases between. Germline V gives CDR1 LGHNA, CDR2 YNFKEQ. There are 13 residues in the CDR3. This chain's CDR3 is CASSQVESYEQYF. The CDR3 nucleotides are TGTGCCAGCAGCCAAGTGGAGAGCTACGAGCAGTACTTC.

This chain links TRBV13 with TRBJ1-1; a weak D match, TRBD1 (5 bases). The V gene's germline CDR1 is PRHDT and CDR2 FYEKMQ (reference sequence). There are 13 residues in the CDR3. V dropped 3 bases and J dropped 3 bases, with 8 bases sitting between them. Here the CDR3 reads CASSLARDTEAFF. The CDR3 DNA follows: TGTGCCAGCAGCTTGGCCAGGGACACTGAAGCTTTCTTT.

The chain couples TRBV27 to TRBJ1-1; D is possibly TRBD1 (5 bases). There are 15 residues in the CDR3. The ends were cut back, 6 bases at V and 4 bases at J, with 18 bases in the middle. Germline V gene data show CDR1 as MNHEY and CDR2 as SMNVEV (reference sequence). CDR3 loop: CASRSFQGGGTEAFF. CDR3 coding DNA: TGTGCCAGCAGGTCCTTCCAGGGCGGAGGCACTGAAGCTTTCTTT.

CDR3 in DNA: TGTGCCAGCAGCTTGGACAGCAGGATGGATGGTGAGCAGTTCTTC. Protein sequence: CASSLDSRMDGEQFF. The rearrangement links TRBV7-6 to TRBJ2-1; possible D gene TRBD1, 6 bases. V was trimmed by 3 bases and J by 9 bases, leaving 18 bases between them. This CDR3 is built from 15 residues. The germline gives CDR1 SGHVS, CDR2 FNYEAQ.

This chain uses TRBV10-3 with TRBJ2-1; 8 bases are shared with TRBD2. Trimming cost V 4 bases and J 0 bases; bases outside gene matches: 5. CDR3 length equals 16 residues. Germline CDR1 is ENHRY and CDR2 is SYGVKD. Here the CDR3 reads CAISGSGGVSYNEQFF. For the CDR3, the DNA is TGTGCCATCAGTGGGAGCGGGGGCGTCTCCTACAATGAGCAGTTCTTC.

The J gene is TRBJ2-3, the V gene TRBV2; D is unresolved. This CDR3 comprises 13 residues. CDR1 SNHLY and CDR2 FYNNEI come from the germline V gene. The V gene lost 4 bases and the J gene lost 0 bases, with 5 bases spanning the gap. The CDR3 nucleotides are TGTGCCAGCAGTGCTGACAGCACAGATACGCAGTATTTT. Encoded protein: CASSADSTDTQYF.

The chain uses TRBV5-1 and TRBJ1-1; the D is unclear. CDR1 SGHRS and CDR2 YFSETQ come from the germline V gene. Between the trimmed V and J ends, which lost 5 bases and 4 bases, there was a span of 12 bases. The CDR3 totals 13 residues. The CDR3, as DNA: TGCGCCAGCAGAGTCGAAATAGGCACTGAAGCTTTCTTT. It codes for CASRVEIGTEAFF.

This chain connects TRBV21-1 to TRBJ2-7. TRBV21-1 is a documented pseudogene. There are 21 residues in the CDR3. CDR3 amino acids: CASAKQSGTQGLWGGSHEQYF. The CDR3 coding sequence is TGTGCCAGCGCTAAGCAAAGTGGGACGCAGGGCCTATGGGGTGGATCTCACGAGCAGTACTTC.

The DNA of the CDR3 is TGTGCCAGCAGCCCACTAGCGATAAGCACAGATACGCAGTATTTT. This translates into CASSPLAISTDTQYF. The rearrangement joins TRBV6-5 to TRBJ2-3, with TRBD2 matching over 7 bases. Per the germline V gene, CDR1 is MNHEY and CDR2 is SVGAGI. This CDR3 is built from 15 residues. Trimming took 6 bases from V and 0 from J; bases not matched to a gene: 6.

The V gene is TRBV11-2, the J gene TRBJ2-5; 7 nucleotides align to TRBD1. The CDR3 runs 17 residues. Germline loops: CDR1 SGHAT, CDR2 FQNNGV. J was trimmed by 7 bases and V by 1 base; bases with no gene match: 15. CDR3 bases: TGTGCCAGCAGCTTAGTATTGGGGACAGTGGGCGCTGCGACCCAGTACTTC. Translation gives CASSLVLGTVGAATQYF.

CDR3 coding DNA: TGTGCCAGCAGCGCCGGGGACAGCATCAATGAAAAACTGTTTTTT. Protein product: CASSAGDSINEKLFF. The chain recombines TRBV9 with TRBJ1-4; TRBD1 agrees at 7 bases. V dropped 3 bases and J dropped 5; count of bases not matched to a gene: 7. Germline lookup yields CDR1 SGDLS and CDR2 YYNGEE. This CDR3 comprises 15 residues.

The chain carries TRBV19 and TRBJ2-5, with D hard to call. Trimming removed 2 bases from V and 4 bases from J, with 14 bases in between. Germline lookup yields CDR1 LNHDA and CDR2 SQIVND (reference sequence). The CDR3 contains 15 residues. CDR3 nucleotides: TGTGCCAGTAGTATAAAAAAAACGGGTGGAGAGACCCAGTACTTC. Its translation: CASSIKKTGGETQYF.

The rearrangement links TRBV6-5 to TRBJ2-3; D may be TRBD2 (5 bases). Germline CDR1 MNHEY, CDR2 SVGAGI. The CDR3 contains 15 residues. V lost 6 bases to trimming and J lost 5 bases, with 18 bases between them. The CDR3 spells CASRHSPLGGDTQYF. The CDR3 coding sequence is TGTGCCAGCAGGCACTCCCCACTAGGAGGAGATACGCAGTATTTT.

The V call is TRBV19, the J call TRBJ2-2, with D perhaps TRBD1 (6 bases). The CDR3 runs 15 residues. V dropped 5 bases and J dropped 1 base, with 11 bases sitting between them. Per germline, CDR1 LNHDA and CDR2 SQIVND (reference sequence). The CDR3 loop is CASSPRQENTGELFF. The CDR3 DNA sequence: TGTGCCAGTAGTCCACGACAGGAGAACACCGGGGAGCTGTTTTTT.

The chain is built from TRBV4-2 and TRBJ1-4, with 10 bases identical to TRBD1. This CDR3 contains 16 residues. Trimming removed 0 bases from V and 8 bases from J; junction bases left unmatched: 6. From germline, CDR1 is LGHNA and CDR2 YNFKEQ. The CDR3 sequence: CASSQDSGTGVEKLFF. DNA of the CDR3: TGTGCCAGCAGCCAAGATTCCGGGACAGGGGTCGAAAAACTGTTTTTT.

The chain couples TRBV6-1 to TRBJ1-4; tentative D call: TRBD1 (6 bases). Per the germline V gene, CDR1 is MNHNS and CDR2 is SASEGT. V lost 5 bases and J lost 2, with 12 bases in between. The CDR3 is 15 amino acids. CDR3 protein: CASSSGQTTNEKLFF. The DNA of the CDR3 is TGTGCCAGCAGTAGCGGACAGACGACTAATGAAAAACTGTTTTTT.

The chain uses TRBV10-3 and TRBJ2-3; 14 bases are a match to TRBD2. J gave up 2 bases and V 4 bases, and 5 bases lay outside the gene matches. Germline V CDR1 and CDR2: ENHRY, SYGVKD. This CDR3 is built from 17 residues. CDR3 protein: CAISAKGLAGATDTQYF. In DNA form, the CDR3 reads TGTGCCATCAGTGCGAAGGGACTAGCGGGGGCCACAGATACGCAGTATTTT.

The chain has TRBV19 and TRBJ2-7, with 8 bases fitting TRBD2. Germline V lookup: CDR1 LNHDA, CDR2 SQIVND (reference sequence). CDR3 size: 14 residues. The V segment lost 3 bases and the J segment 6 bases; nucleotides outside the gene matches: 7. The CDR3 here is CASSISRGGSEQYF. The DNA of the CDR3 is TGTGCCAGTAGTATCTCCCGCGGGGGGTCCGAGCAGTACTTC.

The chain joins TRBV5-4 to TRBJ2-7; 7 bases are shared with TRBD1. The CDR3 has 13 amino acids. Germline V CDR1 and CDR2: SGHNT, YYREEE (reference sequence). CDR3 nucleotide sequence: TGTGCCAGCAGCCTGCCGGGACAGCGCGGAAGTTCGGTC. Translating gives CASSLPGQRGSSV.

V usage is TRBV14 and J usage is TRBJ2-7, with D perhaps matching TRBD1 (6 bases). The V gene lost 0 bases and the J gene lost 2 bases, with 11 bases spanning the gap. This CDR3 comprises 15 residues. Germline CDR1 and CDR2: SGHDN and FVKESK. The CDR3, as DNA: TGTGCCAGCAGCCAAGATAGGGACAACCCCTACGAGCAGTACTTC. Translation: CASSQDRDNPYEQYF.

About this clone itself: Germline and junction disagree at one end, which may indicate a read error. The CDR3 loop is CASRYSQTALNQPQHF. CDR3 coding DNA: TGTGCCAGCAGATACTCTCAGACAGCTTTAAATCAGCCCCAGCATTTT. The chain couples TRBV6-6 to TRBJ1-5; D possibly corresponds to TRBD1 (5 bases). The germline V gene encodes CDR1 MNHNY and CDR2 SVGAGI (reference sequence). The CDR3 covers 16 residues.